Listed here is a single TCR beta chain. This sample was taken from a study of Ad26.COV2.S vaccination and SARS-CoV-2 variants. This CDR3 has 13 amino acids. V was clipped by 5 bases and J by 12 bases; unmatched bases: 11. In germline, CDR1 is MDHEN, CDR2 SYDVKM. TCRdb's table, derived via immunoSEQ multiplex PCR, lists solely in-frame clones and lacks some. This sample has 400,000 to 450,000 clones, with approximately 90% found just once. Stated treatment: around 19 received Ad26.COV2.S at low or high dose, single or two shots; roughly five received placebo; per-sample allocation not given. Sample collection was performed on day 63 after the first vaccine or placebo injection.

The chain couples TRBV28 to TRBJ2-7; 9 positions match TRBD1. The source was peripheral blood, collected in a trial of Ad26.COV2.S vaccine versus placebo. The clonotype was recovered from a person aged 18 to 59 who received the Ad26.COV2.S COVID-19 vaccine or a placebo. CDR3 DNA: TGTGCCAGCAGTCAAACCGGGACAGGGATTCCGTACTTC. This translates into CASSQTGTGIPYF.